This passage covers 26 T cell receptor beta chains from one sample sequenced in a study of T cell responses to AZD1222 COVID-19 vaccine (dated by TCRdb to about 2021). Library method: the immunoSEQ multiplex PCR assay. The table comes from immuneACCESS by way of TCRdb, which keeps in-frame sequences with V and J called. Part of the clones is missing from these tables; in studies checked, under half for an unresolved V gene and the rest for unknown reasons. The sample data list just under 150,000 clones, and about 86% of these were observed just once. The biggest ten clones account for approximately 5.4% of the sample. Sample time point, as interpreted from the label and publication: about 28 days (+/-7) after the second vaccine dose. This specimen was peripheral blood, taken 28 days after the second AZD1222 dose. These receptors all stem from an adult who received the AZD1222 COVID-19 vaccine.

This clone was seen only once. The rearrangement joins TRBV5-4 to TRBJ2-3, with D possibly TRBD2 on 5 matching bases. V gave up 0 bases and J gave up 4 bases, with 12 bases separating them. This CDR3 contains 15 residues. Per the germline V gene, CDR1 is SGHNT and CDR2 is YYREEE (reference sequence). The CDR3 nucleotides read TGTGCCAGCAGCTTGGCCATAGCGTTGGCAGATACGCAGTATTTT. Residues: CASSLAIALADTQYF.

The chain couples TRBV18 to TRBJ1-2, with a tentative D call TRBD1 (5 bases). Trimming cost V 11 bases and J 7 bases, with 23 bases left between them. CDR3 size: 14 residues. Germline assignment: CDR1 KGHSH and CDR2 LQKENI. CDR3 sequence reads: CAARGDGRTLGYTF. CDR3 nucleotides: TGTGCCGCCCGGGGGGACGGCCGTACACTTGGCTACACCTTC.

This sequence joins TRBV28 and TRBJ1-2; 7 nucleotides match TRBD1. V dropped 5 bases and J dropped 5; count of bases not matched to a gene: 5. Germline V CDR1 and CDR2: MDHEN, SYDVKM. This CDR3 spans 13 amino acids. The CDR3, as DNA: TGTGCCAGCAGTGGGACAGTTTCTTATGGCTACACCTTC. Its protein product is CASSGTVSYGYTF.

The V gene is TRBV5-1, the J gene TRBJ2-7; 7 nucleotides align to TRBD2. V shed 2 bases and J 0 bases; nucleotides not matched to a gene: 5. The CDR3 sequence is 15 residues long. Per the germline V gene, CDR1 is SGHRS and CDR2 is YFSETQ. The CDR3 spells CASSLSGDLSYEQYF. DNA for the CDR3: TGCGCCAGCAGCTTAAGCGGGGACCTCTCCTACGAGCAGTACTTC.

The rearrangement links TRBV6-5 to TRBJ2-5; D ambiguous. CDR3 length equals 12 residues. V gave up 8 bases and J gave up 5 bases, with 12 bases separating them. Germline V gene data show CDR1 as MNHEY and CDR2 as SVGAGI. CDR3 region: CASSAGRETQYF. CDR3 nucleotide sequence: TGTGCCAGCTCTGCCGGCCGGGAGACCCAGTACTTC.

This chain connects TRBV3-1 (or the pseudogene TRBV3-2) to TRBJ2-3; a weak D match, TRBD2 (5 bases). Germline V gene sequence: CDR1 LGHDT, CDR2 YNNKEL (reference sequence). V lost 5 bases and J 3 bases, leaving 15 bases between the germline ends. The CDR3 runs to 15 residues. The CDR3 DNA sequence: TGTGCCAGCAGCTTAAGCGGTACTGATACAGATACGCAGTATTTT. Translated: CASSLSGTDTDTQYF.

V and J are TRBV7-6 and TRBJ1-2, with D possibly being TRBD1 (6 bases). The CDR3 has 13 residues. Germline V gives CDR1 SGHVS, CDR2 FNYEAQ. The V end was cut by 5 bases, the J end by 4 bases, with 11 bases between. DNA for the CDR3: TGTGCCAGCAGCGATACAGGGATCTATGGCTACACCTTC. Translating gives CASSDTGIYGYTF.

The chain employs TRBV7-8 and TRBJ2-2, with D unclear. Germline V lookup: CDR1 SGHVS, CDR2 FQNEAQ. The germline V and J ends were trimmed by 0 bases and 5 bases, with 4 bases remaining between them. The CDR3 extends over 13 amino acids. As DNA, the CDR3 is TGTGCCAGCAGCTTAGCTCCAACCGGGGAGCTGTTTTTT. Translating gives CASSLAPTGELFF.

The V and J genes are TRBV18 and TRBJ2-5; D is unresolved. CDR3 length: 12 amino acids. V was pared by 2 bases and J by 4 bases, with 5 bases between. Germline CDR1 and CDR2: KGHSH and LQKENI. The CDR3 DNA is TGTGCCAGCTCACCAACGGGAGAGACCCAGTACTTC. Its protein is CASSPTGETQYF.

The genes are TRBV6-5 and TRBJ1-2, with TRBD1 as a possible D gene (5 bases). CDR1 MNHEY and CDR2 SVGAGI come from the germline V gene. CDR3 length equals 14 residues. Trimming took 0 bases from V and 8 from J, leaving 13 bases between them. This CDR3 reads CASSYSGGFDGYTF. In DNA, the CDR3 is TGTGCCAGCAGTTACTCGGGGGGATTCGACGGCTACACCTTC.

This chain connects TRBV7-9 to TRBJ1-6; D ambiguous. With 1 base removed from V and 7 bases from J, the gap between germline ends came to 11 bases. This CDR3 has 15 residues. Germline CDR1 reads SEHNR; CDR2 reads FQNEAQ (reference sequence). The CDR3 spells CASSLGTFGNSPLHF. As DNA, the CDR3 is TGTGCCAGCAGCTTAGGAACTTTTGGGAATTCACCCCTCCACTTT.

This chain connects TRBV7-2 to TRBJ1-2; TRBD1 aligns across 10 bases. Germline lookup yields CDR1 SGHTA and CDR2 FQGNSA. After removal of 5 bases from V and 7 bases from J, the junction contained 7 bases not matched to a gene. This CDR3 contains 14 residues. The CDR3 DNA follows: TGTGCCAGCAGCCCAGACAGGGGGCTGCGTGGCTACACCTTC. Its translation: CASSPDRGLRGYTF. Together with reference TRBV7-2 and TRBJ1-2, the CDR3 gives the full variable domain: GAGVSQSPSNKVTEKGKDVELRCDPISGHTALYWYRQSLGQGLEFLIYFQGNSAPDKSGLPSDRFSAERTGGSVSTLTIQRTQQEDSAVYLCASSPDRGLRGYTFGSGTRLTVV.

J is TRBJ1-2 and V is TRBV3-1 (or the pseudogene TRBV3-2), with a weak D call TRBD1 (6 bases). The CDR3 spans 16 residues. Germline V gene lookup returns CDR1 LGHDT and CDR2 YNNKEL (reference sequence). V was shortened by 1 base and J by 2 bases, with 14 bases between the two germline ends. The CDR3 is CASSQVWSGENYGYTF. In nucleotides, the CDR3 is TGTGCCAGCAGCCAAGTGTGGTCAGGGGAGAACTATGGCTACACCTTC.

This chain links TRBV27 with TRBJ1-5, with D unresolved. The CDR3 length is 14 residues. Germline values: CDR1 MNHEY, CDR2 SMNVEV (reference sequence). Deletions cut 6 bases from V and 0 bases from J, with 9 bases between. The CDR3 sequence: CASRPRVSNQPQHF. CDR3 nucleotides: TGTGCCAGCAGGCCCCGGGTTAGCAATCAGCCCCAGCATTTT.

This clone was detected once. The genes are TRBV6-5 and TRBJ1-6; TRBD1 is a possible D gene (5 bases). This CDR3 has 14 amino acids. Between the trimmed V and J ends, which lost 2 bases and 13 bases, there was a span of 15 bases. Germline V gives CDR1 MNHEY, CDR2 SVGAGI. The DNA for the CDR3 is TGTGCCAGCAGTTACGGAGGGATGGGGGAGCCCCTCCACTTT. Protein sequence: CASSYGGMGEPLHF.

The chain couples TRBV28 to TRBJ2-1; 9 nucleotides line up with TRBD2. V gave up 6 bases and J gave up 4 bases; unmatched junction bases: 13. Per germline, CDR1 MDHEN and CDR2 SYDVKM. The CDR3 consists of 17 residues. The CDR3 reads CASSQASTSGIYNEQFF. CDR3 nucleotides: TGTGCCAGCAGCCAAGCCTCGACTAGCGGAATTTACAATGAGCAGTTCTTC.

This rearrangement joins TRBV21-1 to TRBJ2-7. TRBV21-1 is a documented pseudogene. This CDR3 region has 14 residues. CDR3 sequence (DNA): TGTGCCAGCAGCAAACCCAGCAGCCAGTACGAGCAGTACTTC. The encoded protein is CASSKPSSQYEQYF.

This chain connects TRBV27 to TRBJ1-5; D not resolved. CDR1 and CDR2 (germline): MNHEY, SMNVEV (reference sequence). The CDR3 runs to 17 residues. V lost 1 base to trimming and J lost 7 bases, with 20 bases between them. The CDR3 reads CASSLLGPREGGQPQHF. CDR3 nucleotides: TGTGCCAGCAGTTTATTAGGCCCAAGGGAGGGTGGCCAGCCCCAGCATTTT.

CDR3 region: CASSPEDRGGTDTQYF. The CDR3 nucleotides are TGTGCCAGCTCACCAGAGGACAGGGGAGGGACAGATACGCAGTATTTT. The chain is built from TRBV18 and TRBJ2-3; 9 nucleotides line up with TRBD1. J was trimmed by 3 bases and V by 2 bases; bases with no gene match: 6. The CDR3 is made up of 16 amino acids. Germline assignment: CDR1 KGHSH and CDR2 LQKENI.

This clone was counted between two and nine times. V is TRBV5-6 and J is TRBJ2-7, with 7 bases matching TRBD2. V trimming: 1 base; J trimming: 3 bases; junction bases outside the gene matches: 10. The germline V gene encodes CDR1 SGHDT and CDR2 YYEEEE. The CDR3 has 16 amino acids. The CDR3 region is CASSLFVTSSHYEQYF. As DNA, the CDR3 is TGTGCCAGCAGCTTGTTTGTGACTAGCAGTCACTACGAGCAGTACTTC.

This chain links TRBV5-1 with TRBJ2-2; 10 bases agree with TRBD1. J lost 4 bases, V lost 3 bases, and 9 bases had no gene match. Per germline, CDR1 SGHRS and CDR2 YFSETQ. The CDR3 has 17 amino acids. The CDR3, as DNA: TGCGCCAGCAGCTCCGTACCGACAGGGGGCGGCACCGGGGAGCTGTTTTTT. Amino acid sequence: CASSSVPTGGGTGELFF.

The DNA for the CDR3 is TGTGCCAGCAGCCAAGCGAGTTACGAGCAGTACTTC. The encoded protein is CASSQASYEQYF. The rearrangement joins TRBV3-1 (or the pseudogene TRBV3-2) to TRBJ2-7; no definite D call. V was pared by 1 base and J by 4 bases, with 5 bases between. Germline values: CDR1 LGHDT, CDR2 YNNKEL (reference sequence). This CDR3 is 12 amino acids long.

The rearrangement joins TRBV2 to TRBJ2-3, with D possibly being TRBD1 (7 bases). Trimming stripped 8 bases from V and 1 base from J, with 10 bases between. This CDR3 has 13 residues. Germline assignment: CDR1 SNHLY and CDR2 FYNNEI. CDR3 bases: TGTGCCAGCGGAGGGACAGGCACAGATACGCAGTATTTT. Protein product: CASGGTGTDTQYF.

The chain is built from TRBV4-1 and TRBJ1-2, with D possibly matching TRBD1 (5 bases). Germline V gene data show CDR1 as MGHRA and CDR2 as YSYEKL. The CDR3 is 17 amino acids. The germline V and J ends were trimmed by 4 bases and 0 bases, with 18 bases remaining between them. CDR3 sequence: CASSLLGQGIANYGYTF. The CDR3 bases are TGCGCCAGCAGCCTTCTGGGGCAGGGAATAGCTAACTATGGCTACACCTTC.

The V gene is TRBV27, the J gene TRBJ1-2; the D is unclear. Germline-derived CDR1 and CDR2 are MNHEY and SMNVEV (reference sequence). This CDR3 comprises 13 residues. Trimming removed 3 bases at V and 2 bases at J, with 7 bases between. The DNA for the CDR3 is TGTGCCAGCAGTTTTTCTGTCAACTATGGCTACACCTTC. This sequence encodes CASSFSVNYGYTF.

The V gene is TRBV28, the J gene TRBJ1-1; D is unclear. The CDR3 totals 15 residues. V was pared by 6 bases and J by 7 bases, with 21 bases between. The germline gives CDR1 MDHEN, CDR2 SYDVKM. The CDR3 region has the DNA TGTGCCAGCAGAGCGGGAGGAAAGCCGAATGGTGAAGCTTTCTTT. Translated, it gives CASRAGGKPNGEAFF. Using reference TRBV28 and TRBJ1-1 for the parts outside the CDR3, the full variable domain is DVKVTQSSRYLVKRTGEKVFLECVQDMDHENMFWYRQDPGLGLRLIYFSYDVKMKEKGDIPEGYSVSREKKERFSLILESASTNQTSMYLCASRAGGKPNGEAFFGQGTRLTVV.